This TCR beta chain came from a study of response to subunit inactivated influenza vaccine. One entry per CDR3 protein results from TCRdb running MiXCR on the RT-PCR reads. The sample shows over 150,000 distinct CDR3 sequences, roughly a tenth of them seen only once. This clonotype was seen more than once but under ten times. This TCR came from a man in his fifties who received an inactivated influenza vaccine. The sample was non-naive T cells sorted from PBMCs, taken 45 days after vaccination.

The CDR3 coding sequence is TGTGCCAGCAGTCCAGGGACAGGGTGGGGGACCCAGTACTTC. Protein product: CASSPGTGWGTQYF. This chain joins TRBV4-2 and TRBJ2-5; 9 nucleotides line up with TRBD1. The J segment lost 7 bases and the V segment lost 6 bases, leaving 9 bases of the junction unmatched. The germline gives CDR1 LGHNA, CDR2 YNFKEQ. The CDR3 is 14 residues long.